Listed here is a single T cell receptor (beta chain). Its matching antigen is unknown. The sample belongs to a study of OX40 agonist ivuxolimab in advanced cancers. Study in general: Partial responses occurred in three patients (one hepatocellular carcinoma, two cutaneous melanoma). Study-wide results and caveats: On average, CD8+ T cells showed a greater number of expanded clones than CD4+.

Sequencing used immunoSEQ multiplex PCR; TCRdb keeps in-frame clones, though not all of them. This sample has roughly 87,000 clones, with roughly 90% found just once. The CDR3 contains 14 residues. The germline V and J ends were trimmed by 6 bases and 0 bases, with 11 bases remaining between them. The germline CDR1 and CDR2 sequences are MNHEY and SVGAGI. This sample comprised CD4+ or CD8+ T cells sorted from blood, obtained in a trial of the OX40 agonist ivuxolimab. V is TRBV6-5 and J is TRBJ1-1; perhaps TRBD1 as D (6 bases). The TCR sequence derives from an adult with an advanced solid tumor such as melanoma, head and neck, liver or kidney cancer. The CDR3 region is CASSNQGMNTEAFF. The CDR3 nucleotides read TGTGCCAGCAGCAATCAGGGGATGAACACTGAAGCTTTCTTT.